The rows below give T cell receptor beta chains drawn from one sample of a study of blood T cell repertoires in COVID-19. Measured with immunoSEQ multiplex PCR; TCRdb has only the in-frame clones, and not every one. In the table there are some 54,000 clones, about four fifths of which are singletons. The sample consisted of peripheral blood. These receptors came from a woman older than 75 with COVID-19, enrolled during active disease. Both conserved end residues are part of each CDR3.

V,CDR3
TRBV18,CASSPQIQGRSNYGYTF
TRBV5-6,CASSLGAAESTDTQYF
TRBV28,CASSLGTGGREKLFF
TRBV19,CASLPQGFNQPQHF
TRBV5-8,CASRILYNTDSYEQYF
TRBV27,CATLGGGFHNEQFF
TRBV28,CASSSPGLGTYEQYF
TRBV5-1,CASSSGGMNTEAFF
TRBV5-1,CASSPPGIAGVSTGELFF
TRBV11-2,CASRDLAGVSYEQYF
TRBV6-6,CASAGYYEQYF
TRBV5-5,CASSCGNSPLHF
TRBV2,CASHFARTSGTWPTQYF
TRBV19,CASSRAPGGLTGANVLTF
TRBV28,CASSRQRNSPLHF
TRBV19,CASSSRQGIRETQYF
TRBV19,CATKPPGSRSSYEQYF
TRBV27,CASSLTETGVSGANVLTF
TRBV6-5,CASSYNRGSSYEQYF
TRBV2,CASSPDPLAGVQETQYF
TRBV4-1,CASSQGSGGSYEQYF
TRBV5-1,CASSLTGTYGYTF
TRBV2,CASTRRKVAGGSEYEQYF
TRBV28,CASNHRDGNTIYF
TRBV6-1,CASSAPGTSGYNEQFF
TRBV10-2,CASISSGRVTDTQYF
TRBV27,CASSTRGQGPNSPLHF
TRBV5-1,CASSSAPLAKAADTQYF
TRBV7-9,CASSTDRGRINEQFF
TRBV25-1,CASKGQMNTEAFF
TRBV11-2,CASSLYRSGELFF
TRBV6-6,CASLGSGRRGTGELFF
TRBV6-1,CASSDMWAPYNEQFF
TRBV10-3,CASGLAGRTDTQYF
TRBV14,CASSQGGLVPYNEQFF
TRBV27,CASRPSGSGTGELFF
TRBV30,CAWNPRDRRNTEAFF
TRBV15,CATSRDGEGGELFF
TRBV5-4,CASSFLGQGVFHEQYF
TRBV19,CASRDSYNEQFF
TRBV7-7,CASSSRGAGTPGELFF
TRBV7-3,CASSIWASGRVDTQYF
TRBV5-5,CASIGTEYNEQFF
TRBV6-5,CASDRMRDTQYF
TRBV29-1,CSAGTGHNTGELFF
TRBV5-5,CASSPDTIRQLRGGNYEQYF
TRBV29-1,CSALDSFGYNEQFF
TRBV12-3/TRBV12-4,CASRGTGVEQYF
TRBV6-4,CASSDQEDTEAFF